These T cell receptor beta chains were read from a single sample in a study of identical twins. TCRdb fed the 5' RACE reads into MiXCR, producing one record per CDR3 protein. Of hundreds of thousands of distinct CDR3 sequences listed, approximately 9% were seen once; the top ten hold approximately 5.1%. Sequenced sample: memory (CD45RO+) T cells sorted from blood. These receptor sequences come from a woman under 30 in good health. CDR3s include the opening cysteine and the closing phenylalanine or tryptophan. D genes are given only for firm matches. The size of a clone is reported for some rows only, either as once, few or many, or as a class for expanded clones.

j_call: TRBJ2-1; clone_size: NA; d_call: TRBD2; v_call: TRBV11-1; cdr3_nt: TGTGCCAGCCAGCATAGCGGGAGTTTCGTCTCCTCCTACAATGAGCAGTTCTTC; cdr3_aa: CASQHSGSFVSSYNEQFF
j_call: TRBJ2-2; clone_size: NA; d_call: NA; v_call: TRBV28; cdr3_nt: TGTGCCAGCAGTTCCCCCGACCTCACCGGGGAGCTGTTTTTT; cdr3_aa: CASSSPDLTGELFF
j_call: TRBJ2-1; clone_size: few; d_call: NA; v_call: TRBV7-7; cdr3_nt: TGTGCTAGCAGCTTAGGAGGGGGAGGGTACAATGAGCAGTTCTTC; cdr3_aa: CASSLGGGGYNEQFF
j_call: TRBJ2-1; clone_size: NA; d_call: TRBD1; v_call: TRBV5-1; cdr3_nt: TGCGCCAGCAGCCGGCGACAGGGAGATAACAATGAGCAGTTCTTC; cdr3_aa: CASSRRQGDNNEQFF
j_call: TRBJ2-7; clone_size: NA; d_call: TRBD2; v_call: TRBV20-1; cdr3_nt: TGCAGTGCTGGGACTAGCGGGAGGGCTAACTCCTACGAGCAGTACTTC; cdr3_aa: CSAGTSGRANSYEQYF
j_call: TRBJ1-2; clone_size: NA; d_call: NA; v_call: TRBV20-1; cdr3_nt: TGCAGTGCTAGTATGGACGGGAACTATGGCTACACCTTC; cdr3_aa: CSASMDGNYGYTF
j_call: TRBJ1-4; clone_size: many; d_call: NA; v_call: TRBV20-1; cdr3_nt: TGCAGTGCTAGAGACATGAGGCCCGAAAAACTGTTTTTT; cdr3_aa: CSARDMRPEKLFF
j_call: TRBJ1-2; clone_size: NA; d_call: TRBD1; v_call: TRBV7-2; cdr3_nt: TGTGCCAGCAGCGTGGGACAGAATTATGGCTACACCTTC; cdr3_aa: CASSVGQNYGYTF
j_call: TRBJ2-5; clone_size: NA; d_call: NA; v_call: TRBV2; cdr3_nt: TGTGCCAGCAGTGAAGCCCCTCAGGGGACCCAGTACTTC; cdr3_aa: CASSEAPQGTQYF
j_call: TRBJ2-1; clone_size: NA; d_call: NA; v_call: TRBV27; cdr3_nt: TGTGCCAGCAGTATCAGCTCCTACAATGAGCAGTTCTTC; cdr3_aa: CASSISSYNEQFF
j_call: TRBJ1-5; clone_size: many; d_call: NA; v_call: TRBV11-3; cdr3_nt: TGTGCCAGCAGCTTACGAGTGGGTCAGCCCCAGCATTTT; cdr3_aa: CASSLRVGQPQHF
j_call: TRBJ2-7; clone_size: few; d_call: TRBD2; v_call: TRBV20-1; cdr3_nt: TGCAGTGCGAGGTCGACTAGCGGCCGCTCCACCTACGAGCAGTACTTC; cdr3_aa: CSARSTSGRSTYEQYF
j_call: TRBJ2-1; clone_size: NA; d_call: NA; v_call: TRBV11-3; cdr3_nt: TGTGCCAGCAGCTCCTCCCGGGACGGGAGCTCCTACAATGAGCAGTTCTTC; cdr3_aa: CASSSSRDGSSYNEQFF
j_call: TRBJ1-2; clone_size: few; d_call: TRBD1; v_call: TRBV5-1; cdr3_nt: TGCGCCAGCAGCGCCGGGACAGGTTATGAGGACTATGGCTACACCTTC; cdr3_aa: CASSAGTGYEDYGYTF
j_call: TRBJ2-5; clone_size: few; d_call: TRBD2; v_call: TRBV3-1; cdr3_nt: TGTGCCAGCAGCCTAGCGGGGGCTACTGAGACCCAGTACTTC; cdr3_aa: CASSLAGATETQYF
j_call: TRBJ1-1; clone_size: few; d_call: NA; v_call: TRBV20-1; cdr3_nt: TGCAGTGCTAGCCCAACCAGCTACGACGAAGCTTTCTTT; cdr3_aa: CSASPTSYDEAFF